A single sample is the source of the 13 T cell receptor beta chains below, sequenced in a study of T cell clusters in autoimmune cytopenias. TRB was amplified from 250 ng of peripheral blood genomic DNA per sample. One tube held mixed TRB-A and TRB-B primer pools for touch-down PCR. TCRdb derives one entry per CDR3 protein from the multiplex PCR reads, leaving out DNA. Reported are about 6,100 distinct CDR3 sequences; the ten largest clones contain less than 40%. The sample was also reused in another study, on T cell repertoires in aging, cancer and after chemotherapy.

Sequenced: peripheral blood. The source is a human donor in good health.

The CDR3 region is CASSFPVGQPQHF. This sequence joins TRBV6-6 and TRBJ1-5. CDR1 is MNHNY and CDR2 is SVGAGI in the germline V gene (reference sequence). The CDR3 runs to 13 residues.

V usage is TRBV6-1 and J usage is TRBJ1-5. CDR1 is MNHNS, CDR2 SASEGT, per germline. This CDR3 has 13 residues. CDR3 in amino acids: CASSEGSNQPQHF.

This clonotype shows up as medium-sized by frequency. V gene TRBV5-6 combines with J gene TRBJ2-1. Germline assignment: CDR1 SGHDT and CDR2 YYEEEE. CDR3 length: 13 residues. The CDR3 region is CASSPDGYNEQFF.

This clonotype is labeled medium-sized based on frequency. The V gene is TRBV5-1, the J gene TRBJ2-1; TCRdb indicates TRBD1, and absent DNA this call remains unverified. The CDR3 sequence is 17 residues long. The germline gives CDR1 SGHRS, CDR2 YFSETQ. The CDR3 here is CASSSLGTGGNRNEQFF.

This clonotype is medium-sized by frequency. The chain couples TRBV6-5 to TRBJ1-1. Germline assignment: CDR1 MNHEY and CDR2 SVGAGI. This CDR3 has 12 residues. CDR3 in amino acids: CASRRRNTEAFF.

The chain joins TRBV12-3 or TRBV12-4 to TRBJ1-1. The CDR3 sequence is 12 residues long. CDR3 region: CASSRTGTEAFF.

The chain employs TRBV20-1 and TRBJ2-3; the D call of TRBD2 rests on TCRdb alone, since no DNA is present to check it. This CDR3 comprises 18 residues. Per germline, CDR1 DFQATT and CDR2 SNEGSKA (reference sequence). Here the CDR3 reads CSATGTSGGPVRAATQYF.

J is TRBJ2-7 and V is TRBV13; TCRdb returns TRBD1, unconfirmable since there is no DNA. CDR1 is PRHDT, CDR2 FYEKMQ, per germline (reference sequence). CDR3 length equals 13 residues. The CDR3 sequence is CASSLNRAYEQYF. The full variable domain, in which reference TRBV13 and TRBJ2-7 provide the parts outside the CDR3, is AAGVIQSPRHLIKEKRETATLKCYPIPRHDTVYWYQQGPGQDPQFLISFYEKMQSDKGSIPDRFSAQQFSDYHSELNMSSLELGDSALYFCASSLNRAYEQYFGPGTRLTVT.

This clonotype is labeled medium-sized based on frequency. The chain's CDR3 is CATSSYHAAGGGTDTQYF. The chain employs TRBV15 and TRBJ2-3; the TCRdb call, TRBD2, lacks DNA for checking. The CDR3 sequence is 18 residues long. Germline V gene lookup returns CDR1 LNHNV and CDR2 YYDKDF (reference sequence).

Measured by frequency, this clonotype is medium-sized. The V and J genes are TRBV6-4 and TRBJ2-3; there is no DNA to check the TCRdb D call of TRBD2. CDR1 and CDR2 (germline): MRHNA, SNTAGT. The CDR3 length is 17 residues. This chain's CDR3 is CASSDSSTSGGADTQYF.

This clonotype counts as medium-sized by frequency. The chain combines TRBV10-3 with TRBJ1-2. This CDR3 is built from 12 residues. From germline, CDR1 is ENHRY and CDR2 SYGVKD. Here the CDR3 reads CAISEPGHGYTF.

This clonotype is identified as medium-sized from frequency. The CDR3 is CASSTPGTDDGYTF. This chain joins TRBV6-5 and TRBJ1-2; TCRdb returns TRBD1, unconfirmable since there is no DNA. Germline loops: CDR1 MNHEY, CDR2 SVGAGI. CDR3 size: 14 residues.

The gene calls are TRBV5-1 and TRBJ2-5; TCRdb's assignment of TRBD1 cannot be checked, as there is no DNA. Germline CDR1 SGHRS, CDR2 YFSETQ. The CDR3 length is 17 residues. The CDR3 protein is CASSLDPPGGVLETQYF. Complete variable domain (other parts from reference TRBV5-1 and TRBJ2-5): KAGVTQTPRYLIKTRGQQVTLSCSPISGHRSVSWYQQTPGQGLQFLFEYFSETQRNKGNFPGRFSGRQFSNSRSEMNVSTLELGDSALYLCASSLDPPGGVLETQYFGPGTRLLVL.